Listed below are T cell receptor beta chains from one sample, sequenced in a study of T-cell memory formation after mild COVID-19. TCRdb analysed the 5' RACE reads with MiXCR anew, one entry per CDR3 protein. The sample records 500,000 to 600,000 distinct CDR3 sequences, approximately 18% being singletons. The sample taken for sequencing was PBMCs or a T cell subset sorted from them (not recorded which). These receptors were collected from an adult woman who had mild COVID-19 (a few samples of this study predate the infection). Cell type and time point are not known. Each CDR3 is given with its conserved first and last residue. Each record gives: clone size, V gene, J gene, D gene, CDR3 protein, CDR3 DNA. The D gene is left open where the match is weak. Clone size appears in some rows only: once, few, many, or a class for an expanded clone.

clone size: NA; V gene: TRBV6-2/TRBV6-3; J gene: TRBJ2-4; D gene: NA; CDR3 protein: CASSYSIAPAGRSEAKNIQYF; CDR3 DNA: TGTGCCAGCAGTTACTCAATTGCCCCCGCCGGGAGAAGTGAAGCCAAAAACATTCAGTACTTC
clone size: NA; V gene: TRBV30; J gene: TRBJ1-2; D gene: TRBD1; CDR3 protein: CAWSVGQGYGYTF; CDR3 DNA: TGTGCCTGGAGTGTCGGACAGGGCTATGGCTACACCTTC
clone size: NA; V gene: TRBV4-1; J gene: TRBJ2-3; D gene: TRBD1; CDR3 protein: CASSQGGQGSTDTQYF; CDR3 DNA: TGCGCCAGCAGCCAGGGGGGACAGGGAAGCACAGATACGCAGTATTTT
clone size: few; V gene: TRBV6-6; J gene: TRBJ2-1; D gene: TRBD1; CDR3 protein: CASSAPRAGGRRSSYNEQFF; CDR3 DNA: TGTGCCAGCAGTGCGCCGAGGGCAGGGGGCAGGCGGAGCTCCTACAATGAGCAGTTCTTC
clone size: NA; V gene: TRBV27; J gene: TRBJ2-7; D gene: TRBD1; CDR3 protein: CASSPRGTGGSYEQYF; CDR3 DNA: TGTGCCAGCAGTCCCAGGGGGACAGGGGGGTCCTACGAGCAGTACTTC
clone size: few; V gene: TRBV27; J gene: TRBJ2-2; D gene: NA; CDR3 protein: CASSFNYISAGELFF; CDR3 DNA: TGTGCCAGCAGTTTCAACTATATTTCGGCCGGGGAGCTGTTTTTT
clone size: many; V gene: TRBV10-3; J gene: TRBJ1-1; D gene: NA; CDR3 protein: CAISETSGARVTEAFF; CDR3 DNA: TGTGCCATCAGTGAGACCTCCGGGGCCCGGGTCACTGAAGCTTTCTTT
clone size: many; V gene: TRBV20-1; J gene: TRBJ2-1; D gene: NA; CDR3 protein: CSVGLLSYNEQFF; CDR3 DNA: TGCAGTGTCGGACTTTTGTCCTACAATGAGCAGTTCTTC
clone size: many; V gene: TRBV4-1; J gene: TRBJ2-1; D gene: NA; CDR3 protein: CASSQGGPYNEQFF; CDR3 DNA: TGCGCCAGCAGCCAAGGGGGACCATACAATGAGCAGTTCTTC
clone size: few; V gene: TRBV7-2; J gene: TRBJ2-2; D gene: NA; CDR3 protein: CASSLRRGRSTGELFF; CDR3 DNA: TGTGCCAGCAGCTTACGGAGGGGGCGTAGCACCGGGGAGCTGTTTTTT
clone size: NA; V gene: TRBV20-1; J gene: TRBJ2-7; D gene: NA; CDR3 protein: CSARIRGNLAEQYF; CDR3 DNA: TGCAGTGCTAGAATCCGGGGGAATCTCGCCGAGCAGTACTTC
clone size: NA; V gene: TRBV12-3/TRBV12-4; J gene: TRBJ2-1; D gene: TRBD1; CDR3 protein: CASRGTGNEQFF; CDR3 DNA: TGTGCCAGCCGGGGGACAGGGAATGAGCAGTTCTTC
clone size: NA; V gene: TRBV11-2; J gene: TRBJ2-1; D gene: NA; CDR3 protein: CASSSHPLIQF; CDR3 DNA: TGTGCCAGCAGCTCCCACCCATTGATACAGTTC
clone size: NA; V gene: TRBV20-1; J gene: TRBJ2-6; D gene: NA; CDR3 protein: CSASAQSGANVLTF; CDR3 DNA: TGCAGTGCTAGTGCGCAGTCTGGGGCCAACGTCCTGACTTTC
clone size: few; V gene: TRBV15; J gene: TRBJ2-2; D gene: NA; CDR3 protein: CATSRGEGYTGELFF; CDR3 DNA: TGTGCCACCAGCCGGGGTGAGGGGTACACCGGGGAGCTGTTTTTT
clone size: NA; V gene: TRBV24-1; J gene: TRBJ2-1; D gene: TRBD1; CDR3 protein: CATSDFPDRGNEQFF; CDR3 DNA: TGTGCCACCAGTGATTTTCCTGACAGGGGCAATGAGCAGTTCTTC
clone size: NA; V gene: TRBV12-3/TRBV12-4; J gene: TRBJ2-3; D gene: NA; CDR3 protein: CASSPVASSTDTQYF; CDR3 DNA: TGTGCCAGCAGCCCGGTGGCTTCTAGCACAGATACGCAGTATTTT
clone size: many; V gene: TRBV29-1; J gene: TRBJ2-3; D gene: TRBD1; CDR3 protein: CSVETTGDGTDTQYF; CDR3 DNA: TGCAGCGTTGAGACGACAGGGGATGGCACAGATACGCAGTATTTT
clone size: NA; V gene: TRBV30; J gene: TRBJ1-2; D gene: NA; CDR3 protein: CAWSRHYGYTF; CDR3 DNA: TGTGCCTGGAGTAGGCACTATGGCTACACCTTC
clone size: few; V gene: TRBV5-1; J gene: TRBJ2-5; D gene: NA; CDR3 protein: CASSSGGPIGEETQYF; CDR3 DNA: TGCGCCAGCAGCTCCGGCGGGCCGATAGGAGAAGAGACCCAGTACTTC
clone size: NA; V gene: TRBV9; J gene: TRBJ1-1; D gene: NA; CDR3 protein: CASSVGGDTWNTEAFF; CDR3 DNA: TGTGCCAGCAGCGTAGGGGGGGACACATGGAACACTGAAGCTTTCTTT
clone size: NA; V gene: TRBV10-3; J gene: TRBJ2-1; D gene: NA; CDR3 protein: CAISEGGGIKADNEQFF; CDR3 DNA: TGTGCCATCAGTGAGGGAGGGGGGATCAAGGCAGACAATGAGCAGTTCTTC
clone size: once; V gene: TRBV7-9; J gene: TRBJ2-5; D gene: NA; CDR3 protein: CASSHGAEETQYF; CDR3 DNA: TGTGCCAGCAGCCATGGGGCCGAAGAGACCCAGTACTTC
clone size: many; V gene: TRBV7-6; J gene: TRBJ2-5; D gene: NA; CDR3 protein: CASSLGGSETQYF; CDR3 DNA: TGTGCCAGCAGCTTAGGGGGTTCGGAGACCCAGTACTTC
clone size: few; V gene: TRBV2; J gene: TRBJ1-1; D gene: TRBD1; CDR3 protein: CASRPGQGARSEAFF; CDR3 DNA: TGTGCCAGCAGGCCGGGACAGGGGGCGAGGTCTGAAGCTTTCTTT
clone size: NA; V gene: TRBV30; J gene: TRBJ1-5; D gene: TRBD1; CDR3 protein: CAWSARKGQGDQPQHF; CDR3 DNA: TGTGCCTGGAGTGCTCGCAAAGGACAGGGAGATCAGCCCCAGCATTTT
clone size: NA; V gene: TRBV7-9; J gene: TRBJ1-2; D gene: NA; CDR3 protein: CASSALGGDGYTF; CDR3 DNA: TGTGCCAGCAGCGCTCTGGGGGGGGATGGCTACACCTTC
clone size: NA; V gene: TRBV20-1; J gene: TRBJ2-1; D gene: NA; CDR3 protein: CSARVHRLGNEQFF; CDR3 DNA: TGCAGTGCTAGAGTCCATAGGTTGGGCAATGAGCAGTTCTTC
clone size: few; V gene: TRBV20-1; J gene: TRBJ2-5; D gene: TRBD2; CDR3 protein: CSAGAGGKETQYF; CDR3 DNA: TGCAGTGCCGGAGCGGGGGGAAAAGAGACCCAGTACTTC
clone size: NA; V gene: TRBV7-9; J gene: TRBJ1-5; D gene: NA; CDR3 protein: CASSPRDYNQPQHF; CDR3 DNA: TGTGCCAGCTCCCCCCGGGACTACAATCAGCCCCAGCATTTT
clone size: few; V gene: TRBV24-1; J gene: TRBJ2-1; D gene: NA; CDR3 protein: CATSSVGGRLDEQFF; CDR3 DNA: TGTGCCACCAGCTCCGTGGGGGGGCGGCTCGACGAGCAGTTCTTC
clone size: NA; V gene: TRBV11-2; J gene: TRBJ1-4; D gene: NA; CDR3 protein: CASSHPVTEVNEKLFF; CDR3 DNA: TGTGCCAGCAGCCATCCCGTGACAGAAGTTAATGAAAAACTGTTTTTT
clone size: NA; V gene: TRBV7-2; J gene: TRBJ1-1; D gene: TRBD1; CDR3 protein: CASSFGQGGAFF; CDR3 DNA: TGTGCCAGCAGCTTCGGACAGGGCGGAGCTTTCTTT
clone size: NA; V gene: TRBV12-3/TRBV12-4; J gene: TRBJ2-7; D gene: NA; CDR3 protein: CASRKGGNYEQYF; CDR3 DNA: TGTGCCAGCAGGAAGGGGGGGAACTACGAGCAGTACTTC
clone size: NA; V gene: TRBV7-8; J gene: TRBJ1-2; D gene: TRBD1; CDR3 protein: CASSPYGQGAGGYTF; CDR3 DNA: TGTGCCAGCAGCCCCTACGGACAGGGGGCAGGAGGCTACACCTTC
clone size: few; V gene: TRBV7-9; J gene: TRBJ2-5; D gene: TRBD2; CDR3 protein: CASSYGLAEYQETQYF; CDR3 DNA: TGTGCCAGCAGCTACGGTCTAGCGGAGTACCAAGAGACCCAGTACTTC